The 5 T cell receptor beta chains presented below share a single source sample, sequenced in a study of OX40 agonist ivuxolimab in advanced cancers. The data were produced by immunoSEQ multiplex PCR, yet TCRdb's version contains in-frame clones alone and is incomplete. This sample carries approximately 63,000 clones, 60% to 85% of them seen once, and the ten largest clones take approximately 11%. The input for sequencing was CD4+ or CD8+ T cells sorted from blood, taken in a trial of the OX40 agonist ivuxolimab. Source of these receptors: an adult with an advanced solid tumor such as melanoma, head and neck, liver or kidney cancer.

The CDR3 is CASSSSGSYYEQYF. The CDR3 DNA sequence: TGTGCCAGCAGCTCTAGCGGGAGTTACTACGAGCAGTACTTC. This chain uses TRBV13 with TRBJ2-7; TRBD2 matches 10 bases. CDR1 and CDR2 from the germline V gene are PRHDT and FYEKMQ (reference sequence). CDR3 length: 14 amino acids. With 4 bases clipped from V and 3 bases from J, the junction kept 3 bases outside the gene matches.

The rearrangement links TRBV7-8 to TRBJ2-1; D unclear. V was trimmed by 3 bases and J by 10 bases, leaving 22 bases between them. CDR3 length: 16 residues. Germline V CDR1 and CDR2: SGHVS, FQNEAQ. The CDR3 here is CASSFPIGARLTEQFF. DNA for the CDR3: TGTGCCAGCAGCTTCCCCATTGGAGCCCGGTTGACGGAGCAGTTCTTC.

V usage is TRBV30 and J usage is TRBJ2-2; tentatively, D is TRBD2 (6 bases). Per germline, CDR1 GTSNPN and CDR2 SVGIG (reference sequence). This CDR3 is 16 amino acids long. Deletions cut 3 bases from V and 0 bases from J, with 14 bases between. The DNA for the CDR3 is TGTGCCTGGAGCGGCGGGACTGCCTCGAACACCGGGGAGCTGTTTTTT. It yields the protein CAWSGGTASNTGELFF.

The J gene is TRBJ1-2, the V gene TRBV5-1; possibly TRBD1 for D (6 bases). The CDR3 runs 14 residues. Germline loops: CDR1 SGHRS, CDR2 YFSETQ. V was cut by 5 bases and J by 6 bases, with 17 bases left in between. This CDR3 reads CASRGEDRVHGYTF. In nucleotides, the CDR3 is TGCGCCAGCAGAGGGGAGGACAGAGTCCATGGCTACACCTTC.

The chain employs TRBV18 and TRBJ1-1, with 11 nucleotides matching TRBD1. Germline lookup yields CDR1 KGHSH and CDR2 LQKENI. The CDR3 is 16 residues long. The ends lost 1 base at V and 3 bases at J; junction bases unmatched: 4. The CDR3 bases are TGTGCCAGCTCACCACTCCCGGGACAGGGGGACACTGAAGCTTTCTTT. It encodes CASSPLPGQGDTEAFF.